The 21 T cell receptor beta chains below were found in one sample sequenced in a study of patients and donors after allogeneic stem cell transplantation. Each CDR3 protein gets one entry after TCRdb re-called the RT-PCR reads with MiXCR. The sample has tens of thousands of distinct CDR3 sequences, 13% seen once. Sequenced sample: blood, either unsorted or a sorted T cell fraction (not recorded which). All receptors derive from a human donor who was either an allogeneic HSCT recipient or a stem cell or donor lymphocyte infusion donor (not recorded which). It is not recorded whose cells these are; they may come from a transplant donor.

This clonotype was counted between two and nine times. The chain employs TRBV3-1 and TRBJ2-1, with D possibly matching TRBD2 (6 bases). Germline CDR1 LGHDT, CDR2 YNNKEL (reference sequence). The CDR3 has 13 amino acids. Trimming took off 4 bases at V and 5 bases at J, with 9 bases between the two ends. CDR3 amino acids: CASSRDSNNEQFF. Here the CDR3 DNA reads TGTGCCAGCAGCCGGGACTCTAACAATGAGCAGTTCTTC.

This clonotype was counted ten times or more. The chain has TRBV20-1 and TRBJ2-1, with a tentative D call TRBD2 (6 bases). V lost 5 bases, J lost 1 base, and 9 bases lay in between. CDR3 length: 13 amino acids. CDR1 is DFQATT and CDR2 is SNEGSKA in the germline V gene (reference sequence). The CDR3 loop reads CSAVGGSYNEQFF. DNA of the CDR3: TGCAGTGCTGTGGGAGGATCCTACAATGAGCAGTTCTTC.

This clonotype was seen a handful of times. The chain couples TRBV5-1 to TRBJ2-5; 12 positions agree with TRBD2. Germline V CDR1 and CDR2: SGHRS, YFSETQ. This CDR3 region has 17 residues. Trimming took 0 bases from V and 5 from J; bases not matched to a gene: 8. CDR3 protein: CASSLDRGLAGRETQYF. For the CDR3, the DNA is TGCGCCAGCAGCTTGGATCGAGGACTAGCGGGAAGGGAGACCCAGTACTTC.

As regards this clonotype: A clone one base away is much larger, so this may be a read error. The CDR3 is CGRLEGANYGYTF. DNA of the CDR3: TGTGGCAGACTAGAGGGAGCGAACTATGGCTACACCTTC. This rearrangement joins TRBV2 to TRBJ1-2; D gene unclear. The germline gives CDR1 SNHLY, CDR2 FYNNEI. This CDR3 has 13 amino acids.

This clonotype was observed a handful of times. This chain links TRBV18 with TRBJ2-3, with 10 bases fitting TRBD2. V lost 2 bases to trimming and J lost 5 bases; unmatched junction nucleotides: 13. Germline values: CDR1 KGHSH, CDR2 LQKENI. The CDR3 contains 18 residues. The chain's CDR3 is CASSPFGLLAGARDTQYF. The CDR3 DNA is TGTGCCAGCTCACCATTTGGACTGCTAGCGGGAGCGAGAGATACGCAGTATTTT. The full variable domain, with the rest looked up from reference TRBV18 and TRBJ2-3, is NAGVMQNPRHLVRRRGQEARLRCSPMKGHSHVYWYRQLPEEGLKFMVYLQKENIIDESGMPKERFSAEFPKEGPSILRIQQVVRGDSAAYFCASSPFGLLAGARDTQYFGPGTRLTVL.

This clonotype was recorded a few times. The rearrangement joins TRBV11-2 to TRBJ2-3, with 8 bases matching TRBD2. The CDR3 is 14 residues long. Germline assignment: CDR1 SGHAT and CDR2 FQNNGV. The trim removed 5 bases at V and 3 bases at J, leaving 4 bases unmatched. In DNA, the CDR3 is TGTGCCAGCAGCCCCACTAGCGGAACAGATACGCAGTATTTT. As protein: CASSPTSGTDTQYF.

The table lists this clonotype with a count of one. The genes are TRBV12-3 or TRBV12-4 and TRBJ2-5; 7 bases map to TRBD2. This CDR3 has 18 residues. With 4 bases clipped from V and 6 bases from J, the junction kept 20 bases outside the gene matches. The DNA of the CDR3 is TGTGCCAGCAGTTATTCCCAAGTGGGGCTAGCGGAAAGACAGACCCAGTACTTC. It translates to CASSYSQVGLAERQTQYF.

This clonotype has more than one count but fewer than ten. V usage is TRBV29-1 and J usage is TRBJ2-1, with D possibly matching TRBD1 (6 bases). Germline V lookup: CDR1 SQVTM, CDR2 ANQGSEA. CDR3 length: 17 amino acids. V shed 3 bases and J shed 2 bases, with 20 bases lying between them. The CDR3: CSVDGGVNRAPYNEQFF. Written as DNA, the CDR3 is TGCAGCGTTGATGGGGGAGTCAACAGGGCTCCCTACAATGAGCAGTTCTTC.

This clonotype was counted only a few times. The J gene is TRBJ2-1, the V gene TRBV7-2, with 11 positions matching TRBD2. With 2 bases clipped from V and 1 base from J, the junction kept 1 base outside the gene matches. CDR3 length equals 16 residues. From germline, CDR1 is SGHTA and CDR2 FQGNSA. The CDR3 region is CASSLLAGGSYNEQFF. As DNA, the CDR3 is TGTGCCAGCAGCTTACTAGCGGGAGGATCCTACAATGAGCAGTTCTTC.

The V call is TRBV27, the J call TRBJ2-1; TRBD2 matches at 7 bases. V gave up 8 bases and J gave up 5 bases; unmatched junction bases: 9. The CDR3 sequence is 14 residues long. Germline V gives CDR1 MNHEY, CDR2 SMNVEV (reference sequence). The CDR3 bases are TGTGCCAGCGTAAAAGCGGGAAACGACAATGAGCAGTTCTTC. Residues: CASVKAGNDNEQFF.

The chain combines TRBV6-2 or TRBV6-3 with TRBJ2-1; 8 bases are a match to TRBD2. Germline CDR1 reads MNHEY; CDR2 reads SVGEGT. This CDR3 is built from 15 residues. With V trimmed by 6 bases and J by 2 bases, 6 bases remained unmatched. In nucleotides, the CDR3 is TGTGCCAGCAGCCAACTAGCGGTGACCTACAATGAGCAGTTCTTC. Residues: CASSQLAVTYNEQFF.

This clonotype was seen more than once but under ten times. CDR3 DNA sequence: TGTGCCAGCAGTACATCTGGGGAGCTGTTTTTT. It codes for CASSTSGELFF. The rearrangement joins TRBV6-5 to TRBJ2-2; D is undetermined. Trimming removed 5 bases at V and 8 bases at J, with 6 bases between. The CDR3 is 11 residues long. Germline values: CDR1 MNHEY, CDR2 SVGAGI.

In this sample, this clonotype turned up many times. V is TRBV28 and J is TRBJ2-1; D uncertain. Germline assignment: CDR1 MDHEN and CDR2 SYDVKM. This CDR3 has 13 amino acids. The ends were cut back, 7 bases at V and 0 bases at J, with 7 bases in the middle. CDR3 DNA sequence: TGTGCCAGCACCACGAGCTCCTACAATGAGCAGTTCTTC. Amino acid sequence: CASTTSSYNEQFF.

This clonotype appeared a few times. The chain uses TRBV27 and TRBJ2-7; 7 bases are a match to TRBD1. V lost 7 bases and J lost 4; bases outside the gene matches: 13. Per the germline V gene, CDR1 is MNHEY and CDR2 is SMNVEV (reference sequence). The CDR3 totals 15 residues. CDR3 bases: TGTGCCAGCACCAGCCTAGGGACAGCCTTTTACGAGCAGTACTTC. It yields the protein CASTSLGTAFYEQYF.

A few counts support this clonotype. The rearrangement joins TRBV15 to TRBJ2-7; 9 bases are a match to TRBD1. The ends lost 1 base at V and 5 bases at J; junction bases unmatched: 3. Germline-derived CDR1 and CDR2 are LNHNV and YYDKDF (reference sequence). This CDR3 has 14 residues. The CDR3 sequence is CATSRARDRDEQYF. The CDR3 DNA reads TGTGCCACCAGCAGAGCAAGGGACAGGGACGAGCAGTACTTC.

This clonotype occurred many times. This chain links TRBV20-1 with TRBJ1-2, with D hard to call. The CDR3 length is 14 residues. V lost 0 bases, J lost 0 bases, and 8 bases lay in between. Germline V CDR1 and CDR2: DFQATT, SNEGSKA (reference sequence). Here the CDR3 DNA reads TGCAGTGCTAGAGATACTTGGGCTAACTATGGCTACACCTTC. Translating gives CSARDTWANYGYTF.

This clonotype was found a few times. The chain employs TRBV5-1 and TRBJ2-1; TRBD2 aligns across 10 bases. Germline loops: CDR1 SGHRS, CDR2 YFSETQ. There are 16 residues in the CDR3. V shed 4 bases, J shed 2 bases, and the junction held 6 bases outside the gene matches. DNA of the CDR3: TGCGCCAGCAGCCCCTCTAGCGGGAGAACCTACAATGAGCAGTTCTTC. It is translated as CASSPSSGRTYNEQFF.

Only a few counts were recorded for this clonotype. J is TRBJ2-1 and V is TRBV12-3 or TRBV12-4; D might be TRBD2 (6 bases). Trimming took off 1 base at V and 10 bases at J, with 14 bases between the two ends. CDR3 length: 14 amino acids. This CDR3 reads CASSLEVTGEEQFF. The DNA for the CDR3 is TGTGCCAGCAGTTTAGAGGTGACGGGAGAGGAGCAGTTCTTC.

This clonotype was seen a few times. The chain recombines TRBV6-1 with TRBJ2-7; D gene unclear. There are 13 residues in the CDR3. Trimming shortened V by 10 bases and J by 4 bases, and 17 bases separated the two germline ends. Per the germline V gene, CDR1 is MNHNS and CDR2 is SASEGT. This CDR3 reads CAIINTAVYEQYF. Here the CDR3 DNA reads TGTGCCATCATAAACACGGCCGTTTACGAGCAGTACTTC.

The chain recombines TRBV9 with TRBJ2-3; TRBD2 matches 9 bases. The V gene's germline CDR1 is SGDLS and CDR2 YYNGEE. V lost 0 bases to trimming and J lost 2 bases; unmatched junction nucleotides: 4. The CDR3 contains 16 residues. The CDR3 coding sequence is TGTGCCAGCAGCGTAGGGTTAGCGGGAGACACAGATACGCAGTATTTT. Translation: CASSVGLAGDTDTQYF. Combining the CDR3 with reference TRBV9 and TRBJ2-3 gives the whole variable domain DSGVTQTPKHLITATGQRVTLRCSPRSGDLSVYWYQQSLDQGLQFLIQYYNGEERAKGNILERFSAQQFPDLHSELNLSSLELGDSALYFCASSVGLAGDTDTQYFGPGTRLTVL.

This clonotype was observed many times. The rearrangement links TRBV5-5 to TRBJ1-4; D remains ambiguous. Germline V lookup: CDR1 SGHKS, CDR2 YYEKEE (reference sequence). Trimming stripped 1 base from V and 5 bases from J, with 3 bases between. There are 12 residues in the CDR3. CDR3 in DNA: TGTGCCAGCAGCTTGCAGAATGAAAAACTGTTTTTT. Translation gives CASSLQNEKLFF.